The clone carrying this T cell receptor beta chain was counted a few times. The data stem from a study of T cells after yellow fever vaccination. TCRdb reprocessed the 5' RACE reads with MiXCR, giving one entry per CDR3 protein. The sample lists 400,000 or so distinct CDR3 sequences; 6.2% were seen once. This receptor was obtained from a man aged 25-45 years who received the YFV17D yellow fever vaccine. Sample: PBMCs, taken 5 days after the yellow fever booster vaccination.

The CDR3 DNA reads as TGTGCCAGCAGCTTAGCATCCGGGCCGCTAACAAGAGGGCAGTACTTC. Protein product: CASSLASGPLTRGQYF. This chain links TRBV7-9 with TRBJ2-7; D unresolved. V dropped 0 bases and J dropped 9 bases, with 21 bases sitting between them. The CDR3 loop spans 16 amino acids. Germline assignment: CDR1 SEHNR and CDR2 FQNEAQ (reference sequence).